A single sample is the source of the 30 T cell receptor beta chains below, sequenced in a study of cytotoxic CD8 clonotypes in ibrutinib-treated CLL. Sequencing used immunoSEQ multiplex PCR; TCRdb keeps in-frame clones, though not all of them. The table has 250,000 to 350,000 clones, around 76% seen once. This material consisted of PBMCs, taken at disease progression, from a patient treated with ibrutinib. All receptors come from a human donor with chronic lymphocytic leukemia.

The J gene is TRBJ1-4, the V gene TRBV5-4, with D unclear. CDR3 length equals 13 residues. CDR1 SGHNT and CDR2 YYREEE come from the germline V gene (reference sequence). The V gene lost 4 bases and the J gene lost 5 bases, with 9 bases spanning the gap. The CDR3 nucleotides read TGTGCCAGCAGCCCGGACTTAAATGAAAAACTGTTTTTT. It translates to CASSPDLNEKLFF.

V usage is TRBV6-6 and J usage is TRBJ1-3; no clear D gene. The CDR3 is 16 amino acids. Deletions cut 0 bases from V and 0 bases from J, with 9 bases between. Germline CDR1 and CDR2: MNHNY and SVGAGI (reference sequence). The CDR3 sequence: CASSYSRRFSGNTIYF. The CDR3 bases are TGTGCCAGCAGTTACTCGCGGCGGTTCTCTGGAAACACCATATATTTT.

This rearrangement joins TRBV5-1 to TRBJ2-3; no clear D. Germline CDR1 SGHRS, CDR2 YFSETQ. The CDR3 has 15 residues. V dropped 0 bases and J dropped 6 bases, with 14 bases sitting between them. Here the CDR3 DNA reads TGCGCCAGCAGCTTGGTCCCTACCGTCGTTGATACGCAGTATTTT. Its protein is CASSLVPTVVDTQYF.

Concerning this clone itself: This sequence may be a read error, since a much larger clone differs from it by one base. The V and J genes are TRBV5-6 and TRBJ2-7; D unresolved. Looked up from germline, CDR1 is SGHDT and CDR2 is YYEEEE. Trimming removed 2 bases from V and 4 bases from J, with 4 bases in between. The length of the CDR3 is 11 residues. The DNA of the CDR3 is TGTGCCAGCAGCTTCGGGTACGAGCAGTACTTC. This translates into CASSFGYEQYF.

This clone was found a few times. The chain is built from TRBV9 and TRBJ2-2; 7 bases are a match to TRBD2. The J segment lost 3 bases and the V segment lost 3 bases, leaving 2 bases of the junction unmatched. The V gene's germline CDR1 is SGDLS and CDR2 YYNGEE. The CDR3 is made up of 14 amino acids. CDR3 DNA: TGTGCCAGCAGCGCACTAGCGTACACCGGGGAGCTGTTTTTT. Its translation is CASSALAYTGELFF. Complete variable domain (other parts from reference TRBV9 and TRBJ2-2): DSGVTQTPKHLITATGQRVTLRCSPRSGDLSVYWYQQSLDQGLQFLIQYYNGEERAKGNILERFSAQQFPDLHSELNLSSLELGDSALYFCASSALAYTGELFFGEGSRLTVL.

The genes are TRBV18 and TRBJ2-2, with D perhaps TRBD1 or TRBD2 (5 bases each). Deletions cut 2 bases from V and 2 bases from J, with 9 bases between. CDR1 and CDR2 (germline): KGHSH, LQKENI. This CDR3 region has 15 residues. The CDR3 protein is CASSPGGRNTGELFF. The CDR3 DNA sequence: TGTGCCAGCTCACCAGGGGGTCGTAACACCGGGGAGCTGTTTTTT.

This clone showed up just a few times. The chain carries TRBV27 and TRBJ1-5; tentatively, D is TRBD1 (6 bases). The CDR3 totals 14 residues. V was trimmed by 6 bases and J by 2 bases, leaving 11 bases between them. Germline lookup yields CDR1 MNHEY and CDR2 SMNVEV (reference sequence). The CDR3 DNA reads TGTGCCAGCAGCAGGGGATGGGGCAATCAGCCCCAGCATTTT. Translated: CASSRGWGNQPQHF.

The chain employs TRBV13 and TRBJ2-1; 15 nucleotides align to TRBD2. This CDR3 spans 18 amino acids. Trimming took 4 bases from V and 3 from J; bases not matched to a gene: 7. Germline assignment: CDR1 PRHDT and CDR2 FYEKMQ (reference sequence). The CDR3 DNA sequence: TGTGCCAGCAGCTCCCGGACTAGCGGGGGGGAATACTACAATGAGCAGTTCTTC. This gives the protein CASSSRTSGGEYYNEQFF.

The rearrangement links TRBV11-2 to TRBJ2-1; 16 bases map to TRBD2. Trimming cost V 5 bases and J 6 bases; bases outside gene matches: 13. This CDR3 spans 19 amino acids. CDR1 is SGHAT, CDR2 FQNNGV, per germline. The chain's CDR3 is CASSPAWGLAGGPGNEQFF. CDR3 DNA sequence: TGTGCCAGCAGCCCTGCCTGGGGACTAGCGGGGGGGCCGGGCAATGAGCAGTTCTTC. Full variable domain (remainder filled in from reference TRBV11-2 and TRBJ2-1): EAGVAQSPRYKIIEKRQSVAFWCNPISGHATLYWYQQILGQGPKLLIQFQNNGVVDDSQLPKDRFSAERLKGVDSTLKIQPAKLEDSAVYLCASSPAWGLAGGPGNEQFFGPGTRLTVL.

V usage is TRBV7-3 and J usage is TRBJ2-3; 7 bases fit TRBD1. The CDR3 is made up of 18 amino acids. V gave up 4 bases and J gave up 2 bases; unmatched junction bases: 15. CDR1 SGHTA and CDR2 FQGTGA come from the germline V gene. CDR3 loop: CASSSSVLRQGPTDTQYF. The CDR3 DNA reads TGTGCCAGCAGCTCCTCAGTCCTGAGACAGGGCCCCACAGATACGCAGTATTTT.

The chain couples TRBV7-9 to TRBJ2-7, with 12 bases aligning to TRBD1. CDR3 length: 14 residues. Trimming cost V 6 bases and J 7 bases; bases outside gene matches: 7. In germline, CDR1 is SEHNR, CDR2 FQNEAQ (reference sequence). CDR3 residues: CASRSGTGGREQYF. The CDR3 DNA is TGTGCCAGCAGGTCCGGGACAGGGGGCCGGGAGCAGTACTTC.

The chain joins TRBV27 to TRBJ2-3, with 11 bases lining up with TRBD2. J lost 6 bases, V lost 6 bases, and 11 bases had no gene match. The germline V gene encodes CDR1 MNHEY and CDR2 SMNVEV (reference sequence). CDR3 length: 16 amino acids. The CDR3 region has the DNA TGTGCCAGCAGCCGCCGACTAGCGGGAAAGAGGGATACGCAGTATTTT. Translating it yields CASSRRLAGKRDTQYF.

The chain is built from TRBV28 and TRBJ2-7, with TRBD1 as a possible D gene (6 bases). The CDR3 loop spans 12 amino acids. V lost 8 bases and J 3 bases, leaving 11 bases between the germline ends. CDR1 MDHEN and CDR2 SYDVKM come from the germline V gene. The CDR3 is CASGPTGYEQYF. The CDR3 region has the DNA TGTGCCAGCGGGCCGACAGGCTACGAGCAGTACTTC.

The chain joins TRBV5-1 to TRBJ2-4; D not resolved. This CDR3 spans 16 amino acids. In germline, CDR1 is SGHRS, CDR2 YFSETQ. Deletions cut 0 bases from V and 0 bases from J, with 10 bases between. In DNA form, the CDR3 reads TGCGCCAGCAGCTTGGCGGGCAACCTAGCCAAAAACATTCAGTACTTC. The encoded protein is CASSLAGNLAKNIQYF. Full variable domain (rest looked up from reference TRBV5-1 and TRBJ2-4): KAGVTQTPRYLIKTRGQQVTLSCSPISGHRSVSWYQQTPGQGLQFLFEYFSETQRNKGNFPGRFSGRQFSNSRSEMNVSTLELGDSALYLCASSLAGNLAKNIQYFGAGTRLSVL.

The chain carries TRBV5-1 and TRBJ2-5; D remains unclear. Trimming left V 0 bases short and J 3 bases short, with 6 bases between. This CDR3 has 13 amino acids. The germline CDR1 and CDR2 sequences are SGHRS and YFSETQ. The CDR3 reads CASSLVAEETQYF. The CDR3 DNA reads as TGCGCCAGCAGCTTGGTGGCTGAAGAGACCCAGTACTTC.

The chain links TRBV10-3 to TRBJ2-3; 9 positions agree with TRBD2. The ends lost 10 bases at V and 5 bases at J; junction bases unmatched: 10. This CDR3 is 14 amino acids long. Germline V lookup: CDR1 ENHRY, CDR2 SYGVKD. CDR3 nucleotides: TGTGCCACCTCGGGGCGGGAGGGAGGAGATACGCAGTATTTT. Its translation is CATSGREGGDTQYF.

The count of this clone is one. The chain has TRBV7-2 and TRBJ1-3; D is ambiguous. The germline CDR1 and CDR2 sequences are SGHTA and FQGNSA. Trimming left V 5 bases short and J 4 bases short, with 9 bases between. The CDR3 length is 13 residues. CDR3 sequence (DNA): TGTGCCAGCAGCCCGAACTCCGGAAACACCATATATTTT. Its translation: CASSPNSGNTIYF.

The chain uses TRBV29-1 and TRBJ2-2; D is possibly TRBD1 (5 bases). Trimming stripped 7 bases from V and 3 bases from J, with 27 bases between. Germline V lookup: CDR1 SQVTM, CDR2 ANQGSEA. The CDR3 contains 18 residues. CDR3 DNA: TGCAGCGCGGTGGGTGAGGCTACAGGCAAAAGATACACCGGGGAGCTGTTTTTT. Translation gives CSAVGEATGKRYTGELFF.

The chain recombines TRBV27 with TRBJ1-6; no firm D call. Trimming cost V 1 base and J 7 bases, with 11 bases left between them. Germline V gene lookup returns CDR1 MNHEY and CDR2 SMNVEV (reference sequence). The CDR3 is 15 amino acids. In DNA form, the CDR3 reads TGTGCCAGCAGTTTATGGGCCCGTCGGAATTCACCCCTCCACTTT. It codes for CASSLWARRNSPLHF.

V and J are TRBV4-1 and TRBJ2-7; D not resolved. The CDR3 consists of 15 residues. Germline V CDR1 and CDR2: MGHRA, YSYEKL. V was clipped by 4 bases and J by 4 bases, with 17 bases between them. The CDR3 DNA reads TGCGCCAGCAGCCCCGTCACGGTTGCTGAGTACGAGCAGTACTTC. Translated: CASSPVTVAEYEQYF.

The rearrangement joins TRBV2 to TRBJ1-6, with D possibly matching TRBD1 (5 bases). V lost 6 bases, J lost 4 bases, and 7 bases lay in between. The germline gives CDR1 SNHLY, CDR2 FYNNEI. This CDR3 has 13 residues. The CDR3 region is CASRWGYNSPLHF. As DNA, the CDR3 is TGTGCCAGCAGGTGGGGGTATAATTCACCCCTCCACTTT.

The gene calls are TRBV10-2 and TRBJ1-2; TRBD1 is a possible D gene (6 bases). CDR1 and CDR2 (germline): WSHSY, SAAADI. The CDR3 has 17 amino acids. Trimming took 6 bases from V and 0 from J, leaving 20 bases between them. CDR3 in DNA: TGCGCCAGCAGCCTAGAAACAGGGTTGGGAACTAACTATGGCTACACCTTC. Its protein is CASSLETGLGTNYGYTF.

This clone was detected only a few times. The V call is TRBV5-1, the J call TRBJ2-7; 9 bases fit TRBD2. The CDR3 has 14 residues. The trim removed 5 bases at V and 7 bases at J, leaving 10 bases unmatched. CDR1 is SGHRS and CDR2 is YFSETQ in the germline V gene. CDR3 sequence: CASRLLAGFDEQYF. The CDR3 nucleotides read TGCGCCAGCAGGCTGCTAGCGGGATTCGATGAGCAGTACTTC.

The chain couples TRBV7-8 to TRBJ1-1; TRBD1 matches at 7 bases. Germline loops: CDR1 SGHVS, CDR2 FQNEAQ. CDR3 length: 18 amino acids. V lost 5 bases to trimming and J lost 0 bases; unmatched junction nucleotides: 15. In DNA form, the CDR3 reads TGTGCCAGCAGCCTCCGGAGGGGGCGCGGTGCCCTGAACACTGAAGCTTTCTTT. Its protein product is CASSLRRGRGALNTEAFF.

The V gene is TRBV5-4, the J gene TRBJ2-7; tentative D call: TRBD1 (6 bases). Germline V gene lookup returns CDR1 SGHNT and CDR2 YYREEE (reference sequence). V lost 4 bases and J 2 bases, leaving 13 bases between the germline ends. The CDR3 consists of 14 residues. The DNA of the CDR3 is TGTGCCAGCAGCATCTACAGGGACACCTACGAGCAGTACTTC. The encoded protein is CASSIYRDTYEQYF.

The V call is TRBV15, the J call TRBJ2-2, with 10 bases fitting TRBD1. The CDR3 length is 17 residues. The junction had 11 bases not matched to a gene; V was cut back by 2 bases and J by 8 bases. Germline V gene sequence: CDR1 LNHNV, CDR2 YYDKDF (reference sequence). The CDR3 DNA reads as TGTGCCACCAGCAGACGGTGGGGACAGGGGAGAGTGGGGGAGCTGTTTTTT. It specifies CATSRRWGQGRVGELFF. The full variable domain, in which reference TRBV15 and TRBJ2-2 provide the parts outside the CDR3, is DAMVIQNPRYQVTQFGKPVTLSCSQTLNHNVMYWYQQKSSQAPKLLFHYYDKDFNNEADTPDNFQSRRPNTSFCFLDIRSPGLGDTAMYLCATSRRWGQGRVGELFFGEGSRLTVL.

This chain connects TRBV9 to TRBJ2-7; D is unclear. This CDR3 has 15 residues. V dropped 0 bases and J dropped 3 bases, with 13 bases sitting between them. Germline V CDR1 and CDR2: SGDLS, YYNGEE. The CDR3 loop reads CASSVGLDSYYEQYF. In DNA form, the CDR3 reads TGTGCCAGCAGCGTAGGGCTCGACTCCTACTACGAGCAGTACTTC.

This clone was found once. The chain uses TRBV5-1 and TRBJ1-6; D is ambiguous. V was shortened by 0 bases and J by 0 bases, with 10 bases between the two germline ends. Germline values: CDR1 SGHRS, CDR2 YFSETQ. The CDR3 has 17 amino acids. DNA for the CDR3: TGCGCCAGCAGCTTGGATACAAGGAGCTCCTATAATTCACCCCTCCACTTT. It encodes CASSLDTRSSYNSPLHF. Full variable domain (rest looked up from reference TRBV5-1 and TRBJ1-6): KAGVTQTPRYLIKTRGQQVTLSCSPISGHRSVSWYQQTPGQGLQFLFEYFSETQRNKGNFPGRFSGRQFSNSRSEMNVSTLELGDSALYLCASSLDTRSSYNSPLHFGNGTRLTVT.

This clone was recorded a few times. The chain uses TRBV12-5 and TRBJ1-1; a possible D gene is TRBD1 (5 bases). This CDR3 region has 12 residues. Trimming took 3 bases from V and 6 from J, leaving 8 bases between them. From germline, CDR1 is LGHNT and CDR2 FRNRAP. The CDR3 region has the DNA TGTGCTAGTGGTTTTGGAGGGGCTGAAGCTTTCTTT. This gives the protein CASGFGGAEAFF.

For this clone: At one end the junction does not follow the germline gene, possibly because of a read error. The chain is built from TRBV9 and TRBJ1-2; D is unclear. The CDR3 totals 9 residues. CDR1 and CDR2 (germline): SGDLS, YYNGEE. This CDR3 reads CASSVSAGF. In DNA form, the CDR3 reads TGTGCCAGCAGCGTTTCTGCAGGCTTC.